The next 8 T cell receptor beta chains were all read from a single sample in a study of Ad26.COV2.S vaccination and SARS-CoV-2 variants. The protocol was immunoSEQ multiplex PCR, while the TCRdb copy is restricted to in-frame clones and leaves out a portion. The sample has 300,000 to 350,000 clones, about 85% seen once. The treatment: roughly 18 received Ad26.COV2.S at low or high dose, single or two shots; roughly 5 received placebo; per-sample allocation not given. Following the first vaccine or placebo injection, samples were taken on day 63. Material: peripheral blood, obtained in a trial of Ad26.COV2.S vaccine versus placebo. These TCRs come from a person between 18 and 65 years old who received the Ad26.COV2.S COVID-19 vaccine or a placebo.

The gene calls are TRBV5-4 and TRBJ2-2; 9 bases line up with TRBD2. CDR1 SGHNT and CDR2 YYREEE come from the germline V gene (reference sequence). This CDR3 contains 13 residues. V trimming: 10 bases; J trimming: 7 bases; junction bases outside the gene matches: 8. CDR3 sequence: CAVPGLASGELFF. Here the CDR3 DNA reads TGTGCCGTACCGGGACTAGCAAGCGGGGAGCTGTTTTTT.

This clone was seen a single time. The CDR3 here is CASSPRRSGNTEAFF. The CDR3 DNA reads as TGTGCCAGCAGCCCCCGGCGATCGGGAAACACTGAAGCTTTCTTT. The J gene is TRBJ1-1, the V gene TRBV7-9; no reliable D call. CDR1 and CDR2 from the germline V gene are SEHNR and FQNEAQ (reference sequence). Trimming stripped 5 bases from V and 2 bases from J, with 15 bases between. The CDR3 covers 15 residues.

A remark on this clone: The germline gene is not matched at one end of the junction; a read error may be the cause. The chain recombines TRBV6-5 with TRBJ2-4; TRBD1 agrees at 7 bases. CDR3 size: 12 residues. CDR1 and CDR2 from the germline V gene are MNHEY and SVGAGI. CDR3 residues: CASSYAPDRPWF. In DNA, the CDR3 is TGTGCCAGCAGTTACGCCCCGGACAGGCCCTGGTTC.

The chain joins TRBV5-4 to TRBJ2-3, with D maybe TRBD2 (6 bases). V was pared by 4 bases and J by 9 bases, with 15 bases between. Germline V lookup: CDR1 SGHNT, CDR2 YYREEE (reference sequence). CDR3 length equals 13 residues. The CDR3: CASSARAGNTQYF. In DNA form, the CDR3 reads TGTGCCAGCAGCGCACGGGCGGGAAACACGCAGTATTTT.

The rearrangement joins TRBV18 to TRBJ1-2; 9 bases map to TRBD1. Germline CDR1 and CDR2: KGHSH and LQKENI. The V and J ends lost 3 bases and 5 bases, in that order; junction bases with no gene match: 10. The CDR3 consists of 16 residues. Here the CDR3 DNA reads TGTGCCAGCTCACCCCCAACAGGGGGCGGAATATATGGCTACACCTTC. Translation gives CASSPPTGGGIYGYTF.

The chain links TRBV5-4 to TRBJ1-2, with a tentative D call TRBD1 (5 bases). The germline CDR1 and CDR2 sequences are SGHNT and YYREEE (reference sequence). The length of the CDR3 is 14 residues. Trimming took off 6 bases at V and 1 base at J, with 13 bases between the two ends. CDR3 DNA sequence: TGTGCCAGCAAGTCCGGGGGGGATAACTATGGCTACACCTTC. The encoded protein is CASKSGGDNYGYTF.

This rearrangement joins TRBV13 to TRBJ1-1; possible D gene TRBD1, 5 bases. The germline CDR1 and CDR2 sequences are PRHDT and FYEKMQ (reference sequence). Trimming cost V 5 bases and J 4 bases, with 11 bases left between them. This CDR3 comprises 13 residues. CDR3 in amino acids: CASSLGVGTEAFF. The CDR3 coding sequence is TGTGCCAGCAGCCTGGGGGTTGGCACTGAAGCTTTCTTT.

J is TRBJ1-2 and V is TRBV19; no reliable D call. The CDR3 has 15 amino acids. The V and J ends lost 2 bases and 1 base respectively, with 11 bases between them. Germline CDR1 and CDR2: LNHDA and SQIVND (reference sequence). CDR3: CASSILGRNNYGYTF. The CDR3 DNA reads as TGTGCCAGTAGTATACTAGGCCGAAATAACTATGGCTACACCTTC.